This passage covers 32 T cell receptor beta chains from one sample sequenced in a study of blood T cell repertoires in COVID-19. TCRdb's table, derived via immunoSEQ multiplex PCR, lists solely in-frame clones and lacks some. This repertoire shows roughly 92,000 clones, roughly 84% found once; its top ten account for around 4.5%. The material sequenced was peripheral blood. These receptors were obtained from a woman older than 75 with acute or convalescent COVID-19.

This chain joins TRBV3-1 (or the pseudogene TRBV3-2) and TRBJ2-1; TRBD1 is a possible D gene (5 bases). Trimming pared 0 bases from V and 15 bases from J, leaving 9 bases between. This CDR3 is 11 amino acids long. CDR1 and CDR2 from the germline V gene are LGHDT and YNNKEL (reference sequence). The CDR3 loop is CASSQEETVFF. The CDR3, as DNA: TGTGCCAGCAGCCAAGAGGAGACAGTGTTCTTC.

This chain links TRBV5-1 with TRBJ2-3, with 14 bases aligning to TRBD2. The CDR3 is made up of 18 amino acids. The J segment lost 4 bases and the V segment lost 4 bases, leaving 11 bases of the junction unmatched. CDR1 SGHRS and CDR2 YFSETQ come from the germline V gene. The CDR3 DNA reads TGCGCCAGCAGCAACCCGGGACTAGCGGGAGTGGGCGCAGATACGCAGTATTTT. Translating gives CASSNPGLAGVGADTQYF.

The V and J genes are TRBV3-1 (or the pseudogene TRBV3-2) and TRBJ1-4; no reliable D call. The CDR3 contains 16 residues. The ends were cut back, 2 bases at V and 3 bases at J, with 13 bases in the middle. Germline-derived CDR1 and CDR2 are LGHDT and YNNKEL (reference sequence). The CDR3 DNA reads as TGTGCCAGCAGCCAACGATCAACCATAGCTAATGAAAAACTGTTTTTT. Amino acids: CASSQRSTIANEKLFF.

The chain joins TRBV3-1 (or the pseudogene TRBV3-2) to TRBJ2-7; 8 bases are shared with TRBD1. Per germline, CDR1 LGHDT and CDR2 YNNKEL (reference sequence). V lost 1 base to trimming and J lost 6 bases; unmatched junction nucleotides: 5. CDR3 size: 14 residues. CDR3 bases: TGTGCCAGCAGCCAAGGTGGACAGGGAGGCGAGCAGTACTTC. Translating it yields CASSQGGQGGEQYF.

This sequence joins TRBV5-1 and TRBJ2-2; 9 bases agree with TRBD2. J gave up 6 bases and V 1 base, and 10 bases lay outside the gene matches. The CDR3 consists of 17 residues. CDR1 is SGHRS, CDR2 YFSETQ, per germline. The CDR3 spells CASSLSPTGTSPGELFF. CDR3 nucleotide sequence: TGCGCCAGCAGCTTGTCACCGACCGGGACTAGCCCCGGGGAGCTGTTTTTT. The full variable domain, completed using reference TRBV5-1 and TRBJ2-2, is KAGVTQTPRYLIKTRGQQVTLSCSPISGHRSVSWYQQTPGQGLQFLFEYFSETQRNKGNFPGRFSGRQFSNSRSEMNVSTLELGDSALYLCASSLSPTGTSPGELFFGEGSRLTVL.

The rearrangement uses TRBV3-1 (or the pseudogene TRBV3-2) and TRBJ2-5, with 11 bases matching TRBD2. The CDR3 is made up of 16 amino acids. Germline V CDR1 and CDR2: LGHDT, YNNKEL (reference sequence). The V and J ends lost 4 bases and 2 bases, in that order; junction bases with no gene match: 6. CDR3 nucleotides: TGTGCCAGCAGCCCAATAGCGGGAGGGTCTCAAGAGACCCAGTACTTC. It yields the protein CASSPIAGGSQETQYF.

V gene TRBV5-1 combines with J gene TRBJ1-1; D uncertain. CDR1 SGHRS and CDR2 YFSETQ come from the germline V gene. The V end was cut by 6 bases, the J end by 3 bases, with 15 bases between. The CDR3 runs 14 residues. The CDR3 region is CASNREPGYTEAFF. The CDR3 coding sequence is TGCGCCAGCAATCGAGAGCCCGGGTACACTGAAGCTTTCTTT.

This chain connects TRBV5-1 to TRBJ2-3; tentatively, D is TRBD2 (6 bases). Trimming shortened V by 7 bases and J by 0 bases, and 12 bases separated the two germline ends. The CDR3 totals 14 residues. Germline loops: CDR1 SGHRS, CDR2 YFSETQ. CDR3 in amino acids: CASRERGSTDTQYF. CDR3 bases: TGCGCCAGCCGGGAGAGGGGTAGCACAGATACGCAGTATTTT.

The CDR3 loop reads CSVGAGGQGYTF. Written as DNA, the CDR3 is TGCAGCGTTGGAGCGGGGGGTCAAGGCTACACCTTC. This chain joins TRBV29-1 and TRBJ1-2, with a weak D call TRBD1 (5 bases). V was pared by 4 bases and J by 8 bases, with 14 bases between. From germline, CDR1 is SQVTM and CDR2 ANQGSEA. The CDR3 sequence is 12 residues long.

The CDR3 loop is CSASDHSYEQYF. In DNA form, the CDR3 reads TGCAGTGCTAGTGACCACTCCTACGAGCAGTACTTC. V and J are TRBV20-1 and TRBJ2-7; no clear D gene. The germline gives CDR1 DFQATT, CDR2 SNEGSKA (reference sequence). This CDR3 comprises 12 residues. V lost 3 bases and J lost 0, with 6 bases in between.

The chain couples TRBV10-3 to TRBJ2-7; perhaps TRBD1 as D (6 bases). V was shortened by 6 bases and J by 0 bases, with 12 bases between the two germline ends. The V gene's germline CDR1 is ENHRY and CDR2 SYGVKD. This CDR3 has 14 amino acids. The CDR3 sequence is CAISHDRLSYEQYF. Written as DNA, the CDR3 is TGTGCCATCAGCCATGACAGGCTCTCCTACGAGCAGTACTTC.

The count of this clone is one. The V call is TRBV19, the J call TRBJ2-5, with D perhaps matching TRBD2 (5 bases). The CDR3 length is 14 residues. Germline lookup yields CDR1 LNHDA and CDR2 SQIVND (reference sequence). V was cut by 3 bases and J by 2 bases, with 10 bases left in between. The CDR3 loop reads CASSINSGQETQYF. The CDR3 DNA reads as TGTGCCAGTAGTATTAACAGCGGACAAGAGACCCAGTACTTC.

The rearrangement links TRBV24-1 to TRBJ2-1; the D is unclear. This CDR3 contains 13 residues. V lost 3 bases, J lost 6 bases, and 8 bases lay in between. In germline, CDR1 is KGHDR, CDR2 SFDVKD. CDR3 loop: CATSDPPGNEQFF. The CDR3 DNA reads as TGTGCCACCAGTGATCCCCCCGGCAATGAGCAGTTCTTC.

This clone was seen a handful of times. The chain uses TRBV9 and TRBJ1-1, with D tentatively TRBD1 (6 bases). Trimming pared 3 bases from V and 7 bases from J, leaving 28 bases between. Germline V gene lookup returns CDR1 SGDLS and CDR2 YYNGEE. There are 18 residues in the CDR3. DNA for the CDR3: TGTGCCAGCAGCGGACGAACGGGGGGCCGGGATTCGAAGGATGAAGCTTTCTTT. Encoded protein: CASSGRTGGRDSKDEAFF.

The rearrangement links TRBV11-2 to TRBJ1-2; possible D gene TRBD1, 5 bases. Trimming stripped 5 bases from V and 7 bases from J, with 23 bases between. Germline values: CDR1 SGHAT, CDR2 FQNNGV. The CDR3 contains 16 residues. The CDR3 spells CASSHSRTTLPSGYTF. The CDR3 region has the DNA TGTGCCAGCAGCCACTCTCGGACAACGCTCCCCTCTGGCTACACCTTC.

V and J are TRBV6-5 and TRBJ1-3, with a weak D call TRBD1 (6 bases). V dropped 8 bases and J dropped 2 bases, with 7 bases sitting between them. Germline lookup yields CDR1 MNHEY and CDR2 SVGAGI. This CDR3 spans 12 amino acids. In DNA form, the CDR3 reads TGTGCCAGCGAGGGGGCTGGAAACACCATATATTTT. Translation gives CASEGAGNTIYF.

The chain has TRBV4-2 and TRBJ2-6; TRBD2 matches 14 bases. Per germline, CDR1 LGHNA and CDR2 YNFKEQ. This CDR3 has 17 residues. After removal of 3 bases from V and 2 bases from J, the junction contained 0 bases not matched to a gene. CDR3: CASSQGLAGAGANVLTF. Written as DNA, the CDR3 is TGTGCCAGCAGCCAGGGACTAGCGGGAGCTGGGGCCAACGTCCTGACTTTC.

The chain couples TRBV30 to TRBJ1-2; 11 positions match TRBD1. CDR3 length: 13 residues. Per germline, CDR1 GTSNPN and CDR2 SVGIG (reference sequence). The junction had 5 bases not matched to a gene; V was cut back by 5 bases and J by 6 bases. The CDR3, as DNA: TGTGCCTGGGGGACAGGGGGGGTACATGGCTACACCTTC. This sequence encodes CAWGTGGVHGYTF.

The chain is built from TRBV5-8 and TRBJ1-1; tentatively, D is TRBD1 (5 bases). CDR1 is SGHTS, CDR2 YDEGEE, per germline. With 1 base removed from V and 10 bases from J, the gap between germline ends came to 11 bases. The CDR3 is made up of 12 amino acids. The DNA of the CDR3 is TGTGCCAGCAGCTTGTCGGAGGGGAGAGCTTTCTTT. Encoded protein: CASSLSEGRAFF.

This clone was recorded a few times. The genes are TRBV2 and TRBJ1-1; tentatively, D is TRBD1 (5 bases). Trimming pared 10 bases from V and 5 bases from J, leaving 14 bases between. CDR1 and CDR2 from the germline V gene are SNHLY and FYNNEI. The length of the CDR3 is 12 residues. The CDR3 nucleotides are TGTGCCAACAAACAGGACATAACTGAAGCTTTCTTT. Translating gives CANKQDITEAFF.

The rearrangement joins TRBV12-3 or TRBV12-4 to TRBJ2-7; D ambiguous. Trimming left V 8 bases short and J 4 bases short, with 9 bases between. The CDR3 loop spans 11 amino acids. DNA of the CDR3: TGTGCCAGCGCAATAGAATACGAGCAGTACTTC. This encodes CASAIEYEQYF.

The chain couples TRBV7-8 to TRBJ2-5; tentative D call: TRBD1 (6 bases). Trimming stripped 6 bases from V and 4 bases from J, with 18 bases between. CDR1 SGHVS and CDR2 FQNEAQ come from the germline V gene. This CDR3 comprises 15 residues. The CDR3 here is CASRLGQTPGETQYF. For the CDR3, the DNA is TGTGCCAGCAGACTCGGACAGACACCCGGAGAGACCCAGTACTTC.

A note on this clone: Other DNA sequences from this sample encode an identical CDR3 as well. The chain carries TRBV7-3 and TRBJ1-1; D is undetermined. Germline CDR1 is SGHTA and CDR2 is FQGTGA. The length of the CDR3 is 13 residues. V lost 2 bases and J lost 1, with 5 bases in between. The CDR3 here is CASSLYGNTEAFF. The CDR3 DNA reads as TGTGCCAGCAGCTTATACGGGAACACTGAAGCTTTCTTT.

The J gene is TRBJ1-1, the V gene TRBV21-1; the table's D call, TRBD1, has no DNA check behind it. TRBV21-1 is a documented pseudogene. This CDR3 is built from 12 residues. In DNA form, the CDR3 reads TGTGCCAGCAGACGACAGAGCACTGAAGCTTTCTTT. This gives the protein CASRRQSTEAFF.

The chain recombines TRBV15 with TRBJ2-5, with 13 bases identical to TRBD2. The V gene's germline CDR1 is LNHNV and CDR2 YYDKDF (reference sequence). After removal of 4 bases from V and 2 bases from J, the junction contained 7 bases not matched to a gene. CDR3 length: 17 residues. The CDR3 DNA reads as TGTGCCACCAGCACCCTGGGACTAGCGGGGAGTCAAGAGACCCAGTACTTC. Its protein product is CATSTLGLAGSQETQYF.

The rearrangement uses TRBV19 and TRBJ2-3; 11 positions match TRBD1. CDR1 and CDR2 from the germline V gene are LNHDA and SQIVND (reference sequence). The CDR3 spans 13 residues. With V trimmed by 8 bases and J by 2 bases, 0 bases remained unmatched. CDR3 sequence reads: CASGQGATDTQYF. CDR3 nucleotides: TGTGCCAGTGGACAGGGGGCCACAGATACGCAGTATTTT.

The V and J genes are TRBV6-5 and TRBJ2-7; 11 bases align to TRBD2. V trimming: 6 bases; J trimming: 4 bases; junction bases outside the gene matches: 8. The CDR3 totals 15 residues. Germline loops: CDR1 MNHEY, CDR2 SVGAGI. CDR3 residues: CASSRGTSGEYEQYF. The CDR3 DNA reads TGTGCCAGCAGCCGAGGGACTAGCGGCGAATACGAGCAGTACTTC.

The chain carries TRBV19 and TRBJ1-5; 8 nucleotides match TRBD1. The CDR3 loop spans 17 amino acids. V shed 6 bases, J shed 2 bases, and the junction held 12 bases outside the gene matches. Germline V gives CDR1 LNHDA, CDR2 SQIVND (reference sequence). This CDR3 reads CASRGGTGLTGNQPQHF. CDR3 bases: TGTGCCAGTAGGGGCGGGACAGGATTAACTGGCAATCAGCCCCAGCATTTT.

This clone was observed a handful of times. V gene TRBV6-2 or TRBV6-3 combines with J gene TRBJ2-7; 11 nucleotides match TRBD2. The CDR3 contains 16 residues. Looked up from germline, CDR1 is MNHEY and CDR2 is SVGEGT. J lost 1 base, V lost 2 bases, and 4 bases had no gene match. CDR3 residues: CASSYTSGGASYEQYF. In DNA, the CDR3 is TGTGCCAGCAGTTACACTAGCGGGGGCGCATCCTACGAGCAGTACTTC.

This clone was recorded once. This sequence joins TRBV3-1 (or the pseudogene TRBV3-2) and TRBJ2-1; 8 bases are shared with TRBD2. J lost 8 bases, V lost 1 base, and 10 bases had no gene match. The length of the CDR3 is 16 residues. Germline CDR1 reads LGHDT; CDR2 reads YNNKEL (reference sequence). The CDR3 sequence is CASSQGRASGYHEQFF. The CDR3 DNA follows: TGTGCCAGCAGCCAAGGGAGAGCTAGCGGGTACCATGAGCAGTTCTTC.

This clone was seen a handful of times. The chain links TRBV12-3 or TRBV12-4 to TRBJ1-1, with D tentatively TRBD1 (5 bases). Trimming removed 3 bases at V and 11 bases at J, with 13 bases between. CDR3 length equals 12 residues. The CDR3 DNA is TGTGCCAGCAGTTTCGTCCAGGGCGGCGCTTTCTTT. It codes for CASSFVQGGAFF.

The chain carries TRBV7-9 and TRBJ1-1; 9 bases agree with TRBD1. This CDR3 region has 12 residues. CDR1 and CDR2 (germline): SEHNR, FQNEAQ (reference sequence). Trimming cost V 8 bases and J 8 bases; bases outside gene matches: 6. Written as DNA, the CDR3 is TGTGCCAGCGGGGACAGGGAAAAGGAAGCTTTCTTT. This codes for CASGDREKEAFF.